The subject of this entry is one T cell receptor beta chain. The data stem from a study of cytomegalovirus exposure and HLA in healthy donors. V gave up 6 bases and J gave up 3 bases; unmatched junction bases: 7. Looked up from germline, CDR1 is MDHEN and CDR2 is SYDVKM. The CDR3 length is 15 residues. The donors were healthy bone marrow donors. Use of 60 Vbeta and 13 Jbeta primers characterized the PCR. In the authors' methods: About 80 million unique TCR beta chains, 10 million to 13 million of them shared, were counted by a later analysis. The table came from immunoSEQ multiplex PCR; TCRdb's copy has only in-frame clones and leaves some out. Clone size and the V and J calls come from that table; the DNA yielded D and trimming. The sample shows approximately 87,000 clones, around four fifths of them seen only once.

The specimen was PBMCs. The sequence was obtained from a woman between 18 and 29 years old in good health and CMV-seropositive. The rearrangement joins TRBV28 to TRBJ1-5, with 8 positions matching TRBD1. CDR3 in amino acids: CASRPTGGDNQPQHF. CDR3 in DNA: TGTGCCAGCAGGCCCACAGGGGGGGACAATCAGCCCCAGCATTTT. The entire variable domain, with the rest obtained from reference TRBV28 and TRBJ1-5, is as follows: DVKVTQSSRYLVKRTGEKVFLECVQDMDHENMFWYRQDPGLGLRLIYFSYDVKMKEKGDIPEGYSVSREKKERFSLILESASTNQTSMYLCASRPTGGDNQPQHFGDGTRLSIL.